This TCR beta chain was identified in a study of T cells after yellow fever vaccination. Overall study: The SMART-Seq v4 Ultra Low Input method served to prepare the low-cell-number fractions. Overall study results and limits: It was the secondary response that reached its peak faster, day 5 versus 15, but it was weaker. A limited proportion of clonotypes was detected within both the CD4 and CD8 compartments.

This clonotype occurred a few times. Its antigen is still unknown. Deletions cut 0 bases from V and 3 bases from J, with 12 bases between. The CDR3 has 15 amino acids. Germline CDR1 MGHRA, CDR2 YSYEKL. TCRdb reprocessed the 5' RACE reads with MiXCR, giving one entry per CDR3 protein. In the table there are about 580,000 distinct CDR3 sequences, around 16% of which are singletons. Material: PBMCs, obtained around 5 days after the first yellow fever vaccination. The receptor was isolated from a man aged 18 to 29 who received the YFV17D yellow fever vaccine. V and J are TRBV4-1 and TRBJ2-7; D possibly corresponds to TRBD1 (5 bases). CDR3 loop: CASSQEKGVYYEQYF. CDR3 bases: TGCGCCAGCAGCCAAGAAAAAGGGGTTTACTACGAGCAGTACTTC.